This T cell receptor beta chain was found in a study of shared clonotypes between healthy human individuals. General observations from the study: An expected dependence of interdonor clonotype sharing on sequencing depth was noted.

With regard to this clone: Its antigen is not known.

The CDR3 extends over 13 amino acids. CDR1 is SQVTM and CDR2 is ANQGSEA in the germline V gene. V lost 4 bases, J lost 11 bases, and 18 bases lay in between. Once extracted for a subset, genomic DNA was divided evenly among several immunoSEQ plates. The data were produced by immunoSEQ multiplex PCR, yet TCRdb's version contains in-frame clones alone and is incomplete. The sample contains 530,000 or so clones, 75% to 80% of which appear only once. Sequenced sample: PBMCs. This clonotype originated in a woman aged 40 to 55 in good health. Some clones in this sample may be carry-over from other donors' samples. The gene calls are TRBV29-1 and TRBJ1-5, with TRBD1 as a possible D gene (5 bases). The CDR3 nucleotides are TGCAGCGTTGTAGGGGCCGGCGAGAATACCCAGCATTTT. Residues: CSVVGAGENTQHF.